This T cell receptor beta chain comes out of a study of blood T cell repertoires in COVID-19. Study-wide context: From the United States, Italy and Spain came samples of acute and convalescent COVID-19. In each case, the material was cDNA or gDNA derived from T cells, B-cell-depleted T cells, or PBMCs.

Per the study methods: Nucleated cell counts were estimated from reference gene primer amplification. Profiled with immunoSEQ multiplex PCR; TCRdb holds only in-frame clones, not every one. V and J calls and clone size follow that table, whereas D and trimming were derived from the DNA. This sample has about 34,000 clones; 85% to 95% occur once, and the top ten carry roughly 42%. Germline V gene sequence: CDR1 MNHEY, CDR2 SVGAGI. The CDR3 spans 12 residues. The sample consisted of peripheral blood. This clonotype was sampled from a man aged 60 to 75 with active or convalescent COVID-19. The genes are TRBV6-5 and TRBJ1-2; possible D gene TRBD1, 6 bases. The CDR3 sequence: CLSGHVNYGYTF. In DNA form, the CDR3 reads TGTCTCTCGGGACACGTCAACTATGGCTACACCTTC.